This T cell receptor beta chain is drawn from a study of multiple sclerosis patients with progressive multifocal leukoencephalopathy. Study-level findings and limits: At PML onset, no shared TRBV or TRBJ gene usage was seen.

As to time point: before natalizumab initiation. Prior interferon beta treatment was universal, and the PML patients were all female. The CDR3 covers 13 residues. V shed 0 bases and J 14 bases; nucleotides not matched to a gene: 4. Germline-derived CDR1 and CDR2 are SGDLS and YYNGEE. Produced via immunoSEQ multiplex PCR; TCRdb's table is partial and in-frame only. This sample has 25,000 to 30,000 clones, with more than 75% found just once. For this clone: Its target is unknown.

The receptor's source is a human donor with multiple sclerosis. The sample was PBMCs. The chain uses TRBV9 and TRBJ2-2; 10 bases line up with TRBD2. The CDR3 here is CASSVGLAGELFF. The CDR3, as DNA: TGTGCCAGCAGCGTAGGCCTAGCGGGAGAACTGTTTTTT.